The TCR beta chain described here comes from a study of monozygotic twins with inflammatory bowel disease. Each sample had eight separate cDNA synthesis reactions. Through template switching, UMIs that included a 6-nucleotide sample barcode were added. TCRdb reworked the 5' RACE reads into one entry per CDR3 protein, no DNA. Seen in this sample are approximately 330,000 distinct CDR3 sequences; the ten most common clones hold around 2%. Germline V gene sequence: CDR1 MDHEN, CDR2 SYDVKM. The CDR3 spans 16 residues. The sequence was collected from a human donor with ulcerative colitis or Crohn's disease, or a healthy co-twin of an affected twin (not recorded which). Sequences were obtained from blood. This chain uses TRBV28 with TRBJ2-1; TCRdb's D call of TRBD2 is untestable without DNA. CDR3 loop: CASSSLKRASLNEQFF. Filled out from reference TRBV28 and TRBJ2-1, the complete variable domain reads DVKVTQSSRYLVKRTGEKVFLECVQDMDHENMFWYRQDPGLGLRLIYFSYDVKMKEKGDIPEGYSVSREKKERFSLILESASTNQTSMYLCASSSLKRASLNEQFFGPGTRLTVL.